Detailed here is one T cell receptor beta chain. Under the authors' procedure: Estimated nucleated cell counts came from reference gene primer amplification. The assay was immunoSEQ multiplex PCR, and TCRdb's table has in-frame clones only and misses some. That table is the source of V, J and clone size, and D and trimming were worked out from the DNA. The sample lists 300,000 to 400,000 clones, approximately 82% occurring once. This entry belongs to a study of blood T cell repertoires in COVID-19. The CDR3 consists of 14 residues. Germline CDR1 and CDR2: ENHRY and SYGVKD. Trimming shortened V by 6 bases and J by 7 bases, and 19 bases separated the two germline ends.

The specimen sequenced was peripheral blood. V usage is TRBV10-3 and J usage is TRBJ2-7, with a possible D match to TRBD1 (6 bases). The clonotype was recovered from a man aged 25 to 40 with active or convalescent COVID-19. The CDR3 nucleotides are TGTGCCATCAGCCAGGGGTTTCGGGTGGATGAGCAGTACTTC. This encodes CAISQGFRVDEQYF.